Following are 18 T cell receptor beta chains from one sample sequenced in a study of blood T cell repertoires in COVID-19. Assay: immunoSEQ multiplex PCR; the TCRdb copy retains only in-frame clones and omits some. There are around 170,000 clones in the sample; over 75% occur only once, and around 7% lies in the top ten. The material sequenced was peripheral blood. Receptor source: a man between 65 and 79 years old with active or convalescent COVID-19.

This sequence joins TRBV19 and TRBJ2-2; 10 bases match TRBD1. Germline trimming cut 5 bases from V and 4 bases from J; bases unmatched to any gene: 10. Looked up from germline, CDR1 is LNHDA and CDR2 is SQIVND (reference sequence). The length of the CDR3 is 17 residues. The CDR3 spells CASSSGPGTGVTGELFF. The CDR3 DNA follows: TGTGCCAGTAGTTCCGGCCCCGGGACAGGGGTCACCGGGGAGCTGTTTTTT. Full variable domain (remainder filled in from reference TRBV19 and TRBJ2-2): DGGITQSPKYLFRKEGQNVTLSCEQNLNHDAMYWYRQDPGQGLRLIYYSQIVNDFQKGDIAEGYSVSREKKESFPLTVTSAQKNPTAFYLCASSSGPGTGVTGELFFGEGSRLTVL.

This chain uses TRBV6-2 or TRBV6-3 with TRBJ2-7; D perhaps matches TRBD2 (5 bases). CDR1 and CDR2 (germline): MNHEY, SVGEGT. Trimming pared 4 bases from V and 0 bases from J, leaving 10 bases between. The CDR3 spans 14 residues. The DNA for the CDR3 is TGTGCCAGCAGTTTTAACGGGGACTCCTACGAGCAGTACTTC. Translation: CASSFNGDSYEQYF.

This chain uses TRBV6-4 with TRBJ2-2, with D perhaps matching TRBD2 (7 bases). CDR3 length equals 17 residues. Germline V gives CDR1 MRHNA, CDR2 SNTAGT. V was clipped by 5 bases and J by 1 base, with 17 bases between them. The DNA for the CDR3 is TGTGCCAGCAGTCCCCGGGCGGGGGCCATGAACACCGGGGAGCTGTTTTTT. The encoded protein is CASSPRAGAMNTGELFF.

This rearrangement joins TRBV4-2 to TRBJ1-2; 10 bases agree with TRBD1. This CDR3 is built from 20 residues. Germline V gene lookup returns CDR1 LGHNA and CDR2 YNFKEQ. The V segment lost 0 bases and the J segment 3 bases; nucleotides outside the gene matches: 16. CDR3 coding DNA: TGTGCCAGCAGCCAAGAAGATTCGTGGATGGGACAGGGGCTTCACTATGGCTACACCTTC. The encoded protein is CASSQEDSWMGQGLHYGYTF.

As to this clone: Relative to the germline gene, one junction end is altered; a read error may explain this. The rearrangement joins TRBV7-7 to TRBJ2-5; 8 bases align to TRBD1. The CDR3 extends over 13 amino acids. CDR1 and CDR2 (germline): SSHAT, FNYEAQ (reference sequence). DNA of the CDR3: TGTGCTAGCAGCTTGGACAGGGTGGAGACCCAGTACTTC. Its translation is CASSLDRVETQYF.

The CDR3: CASSPDKQETQYF. CDR3 DNA: TGTGCCAGCAGCCCGGACAAACAAGAGACCCAGTACTTC. V is TRBV27 and J is TRBJ2-5, with D possibly matching TRBD1 (5 bases). Trimming shortened V by 6 bases and J by 2 bases, and 10 bases separated the two germline ends. The germline V gene encodes CDR1 MNHEY and CDR2 SMNVEV (reference sequence). The CDR3 spans 13 residues.

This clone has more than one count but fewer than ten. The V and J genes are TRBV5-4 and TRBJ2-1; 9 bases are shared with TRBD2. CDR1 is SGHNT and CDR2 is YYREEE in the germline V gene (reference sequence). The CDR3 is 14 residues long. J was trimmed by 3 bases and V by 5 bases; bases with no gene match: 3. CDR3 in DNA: TGTGCCAGCAGTGGTAGCGGGAGCTACAATGAGCAGTTCTTC. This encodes CASSGSGSYNEQFF. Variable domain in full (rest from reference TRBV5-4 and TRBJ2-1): ETGVTQSPTHLIKTRGQQVTLRCSSQSGHNTVSWYQQALGQGPQFIFQYYREEENGRGNFPPRFSGLQFPNYSSELNVNALELDDSALYLCASSGSGSYNEQFFGPGTRLTVL.

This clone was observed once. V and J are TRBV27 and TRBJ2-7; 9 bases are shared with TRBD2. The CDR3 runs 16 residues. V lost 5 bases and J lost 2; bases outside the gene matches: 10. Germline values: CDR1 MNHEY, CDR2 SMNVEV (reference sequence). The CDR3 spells CASSPHGRGGTYEQYF. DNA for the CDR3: TGTGCCAGCAGTCCCCACGGGCGGGGGGGAACCTACGAGCAGTACTTC.

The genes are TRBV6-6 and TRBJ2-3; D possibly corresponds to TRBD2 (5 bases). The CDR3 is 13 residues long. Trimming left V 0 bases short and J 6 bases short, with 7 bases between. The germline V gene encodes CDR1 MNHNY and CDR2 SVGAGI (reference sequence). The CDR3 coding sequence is TGTGCCAGCAGTTACTCGCCGGGGGATACGCAGTATTTT. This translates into CASSYSPGDTQYF.

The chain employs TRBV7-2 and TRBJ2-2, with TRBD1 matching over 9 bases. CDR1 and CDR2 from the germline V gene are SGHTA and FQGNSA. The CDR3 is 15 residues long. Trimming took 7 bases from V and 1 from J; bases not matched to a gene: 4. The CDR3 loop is CASTLTGGNTGELFF. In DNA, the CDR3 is TGTGCCAGCACCTTGACAGGGGGGAACACCGGGGAGCTGTTTTTT.

For the CDR3, the DNA is TGTGCCAGCTCACCAGCCGGACAGATCAACACTGAAGCTTTCTTT. Its protein product is CASSPAGQINTEAFF. V is TRBV18 and J is TRBJ1-1; D may be TRBD1 (6 bases). Looked up from germline, CDR1 is KGHSH and CDR2 is LQKENI. V was trimmed by 2 bases and J by 2 bases, leaving 12 bases between them. CDR3 length: 15 residues.

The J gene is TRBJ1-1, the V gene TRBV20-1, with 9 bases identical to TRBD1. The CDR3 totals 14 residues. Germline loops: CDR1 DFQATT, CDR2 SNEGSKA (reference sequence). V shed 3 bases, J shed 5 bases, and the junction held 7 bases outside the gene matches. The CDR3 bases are TGCAGTGCTAGTGGGACCGACAGGGGGACTGAAGCTTTCTTT. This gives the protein CSASGTDRGTEAFF.

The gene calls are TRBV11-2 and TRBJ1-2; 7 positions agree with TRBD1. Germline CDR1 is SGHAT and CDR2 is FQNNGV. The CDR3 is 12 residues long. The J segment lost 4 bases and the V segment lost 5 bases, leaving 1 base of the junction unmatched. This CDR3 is CASSRDSYGYTF. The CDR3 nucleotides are TGTGCCAGCAGCCGGGACAGCTATGGCTACACCTTC. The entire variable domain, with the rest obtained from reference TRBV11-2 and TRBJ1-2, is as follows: EAGVAQSPRYKIIEKRQSVAFWCNPISGHATLYWYQQILGQGPKLLIQFQNNGVVDDSQLPKDRFSAERLKGVDSTLKIQPAKLEDSAVYLCASSRDSYGYTFGSGTRLTVV.

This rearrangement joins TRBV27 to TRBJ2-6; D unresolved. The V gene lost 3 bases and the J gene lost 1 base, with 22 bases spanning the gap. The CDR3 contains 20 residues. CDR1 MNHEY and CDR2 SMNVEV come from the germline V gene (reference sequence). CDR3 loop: CASSLEPLTQSTSGANVLTF. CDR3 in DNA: TGTGCCAGCAGTTTGGAGCCCTTGACCCAAAGTACATCTGGGGCCAACGTCCTGACTTTC.

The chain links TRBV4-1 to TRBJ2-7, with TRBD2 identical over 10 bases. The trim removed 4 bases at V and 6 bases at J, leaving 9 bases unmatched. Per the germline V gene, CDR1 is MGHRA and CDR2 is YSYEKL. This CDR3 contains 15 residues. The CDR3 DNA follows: TGCGCCAGCAGCCGCATGACTAGCGGGCAGGGCGAGCAGTACTTC. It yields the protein CASSRMTSGQGEQYF.

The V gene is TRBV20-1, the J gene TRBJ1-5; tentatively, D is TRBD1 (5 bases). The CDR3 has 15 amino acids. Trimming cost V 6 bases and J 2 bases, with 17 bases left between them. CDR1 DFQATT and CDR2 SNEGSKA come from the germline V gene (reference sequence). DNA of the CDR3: TGCAGTGCGAGTTTGGGAGGGACGGGCAATCAGCCCCAGCATTTT. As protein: CSASLGGTGNQPQHF.

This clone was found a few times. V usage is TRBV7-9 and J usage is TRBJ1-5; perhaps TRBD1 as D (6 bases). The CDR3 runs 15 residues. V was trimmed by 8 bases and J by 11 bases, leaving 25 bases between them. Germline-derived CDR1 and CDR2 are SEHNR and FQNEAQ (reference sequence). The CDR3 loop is CASSLSGTGFRAQHF. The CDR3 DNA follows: TGTGCCAGCTCGCTCTCCGGTACAGGGTTCAGGGCCCAGCATTTT.

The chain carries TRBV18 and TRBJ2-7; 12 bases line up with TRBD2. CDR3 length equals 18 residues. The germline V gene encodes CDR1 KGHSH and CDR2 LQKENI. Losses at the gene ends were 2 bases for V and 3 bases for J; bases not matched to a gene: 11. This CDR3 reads CASSPAALLAGGSYEQYF. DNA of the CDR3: TGTGCCAGCTCACCAGCGGCCCTACTAGCGGGGGGCAGCTACGAGCAGTACTTC.